What follows are 22 T cell receptor beta chains derived from one specimen sequenced in a study of blood T cell repertoires in COVID-19. Profiled with immunoSEQ multiplex PCR; TCRdb holds only in-frame clones, not every one. Of about 310,000 clones in the sample, over 75% are singletons; the top ten hold 1%. Source material: peripheral blood. The origin of the receptors is a man between 45 and 60 years old with active or convalescent COVID-19.

The chain has TRBV11-2 and TRBJ2-5, with 10 bases matching TRBD2. The CDR3 covers 18 residues. Germline V gives CDR1 SGHAT, CDR2 FQNNGV. The ends lost 3 bases at V and 4 bases at J; junction bases unmatched: 14. The CDR3 is CASSFRAGGGLFGETQYF. Written as DNA, the CDR3 is TGTGCCAGCAGCTTTCGAGCGGGAGGGGGGCTGTTCGGAGAGACCCAGTACTTC.

The chain is built from TRBV5-1 and TRBJ2-2; the D gene is possibly TRBD1 (7 bases). Between the trimmed V and J ends, which lost 2 bases and 4 bases, there was a span of 12 bases. There are 15 residues in the CDR3. From germline, CDR1 is SGHRS and CDR2 YFSETQ. The CDR3 sequence is CASSFGGQSTGELFF. The CDR3 bases are TGCGCCAGCAGCTTCGGGGGACAGAGCACCGGGGAGCTGTTTTTT.

V and J are TRBV13 and TRBJ2-7, with TRBD1 matching 8 bases. V lost 5 bases and J lost 5; bases outside the gene matches: 5. Germline V gene sequence: CDR1 PRHDT, CDR2 FYEKMQ (reference sequence). CDR3 length: 13 residues. DNA for the CDR3: TGTGCCAGCAGCAGCGACAGGGGAAACGAGCAGTACTTC. It translates to CASSSDRGNEQYF.

V and J are TRBV7-2 and TRBJ1-6; unclear D gene. The germline gives CDR1 SGHTA, CDR2 FQGNSA. V was shortened by 0 bases and J by 7 bases, with 4 bases between the two germline ends. The CDR3 extends over 13 amino acids. CDR3 DNA sequence: TGTGCCAGCAGCTTAGCAGAGAATTCACCCCTCCACTTT. Translating it yields CASSLAENSPLHF.

The chain links TRBV7-9 to TRBJ2-3; 12 positions match TRBD2. The CDR3 runs to 15 residues. V dropped 5 bases and J dropped 4; count of bases not matched to a gene: 4. Germline V lookup: CDR1 SEHNR, CDR2 FQNEAQ (reference sequence). The CDR3 is CASSPSGRAPDTQYF. Written as DNA, the CDR3 is TGTGCCAGCAGCCCTAGCGGGAGGGCCCCAGATACGCAGTATTTT.

V is TRBV2 and J is TRBJ2-3; TRBD2 matches at 13 bases. This CDR3 is built from 15 residues. V trimming: 8 bases; J trimming: 6 bases; junction bases outside the gene matches: 8. CDR1 and CDR2 (germline): SNHLY, FYNNEI. This chain's CDR3 is CASVRTSGGGDTQYF. The CDR3 region has the DNA TGTGCCAGCGTTCGGACTAGCGGGGGAGGGGATACGCAGTATTTT.

The chain couples TRBV5-1 to TRBJ2-7, with TRBD2 matching over 7 bases. Germline V gene data show CDR1 as SGHRS and CDR2 as YFSETQ. The CDR3 has 16 residues. V was clipped by 0 bases and J by 0 bases; unmatched bases: 6. The CDR3 DNA sequence: TGCGCCAGCAGCTTGGTTTCGGGGAGGGACTCCTACGAGCAGTACTTC. Protein sequence: CASSLVSGRDSYEQYF.

This clone was seen once. The chain carries TRBV11-3 and TRBJ2-1; 7 nucleotides agree with TRBD1. The CDR3 covers 13 residues. The V gene's germline CDR1 is SGHNT and CDR2 YENEEA. The V gene end was trimmed by 5 bases and the J gene end by 4 bases; junction bases not matched to a gene: 2. DNA of the CDR3: TGTGCCAGCAGCCCACAGGGGTACAATGAGCAGTTCTTC. This gives the protein CASSPQGYNEQFF. The whole variable domain, remainder taken from reference TRBV11-3 and TRBJ2-1, is EAGVVQSPRYKIIEKKQPVAFWCNPISGHNTLYWYLQNLGQGPELLIRYENEEAVDDSQLPKDRFSAERLKGVDSTLKIQPAELGDSAVYLCASSPQGYNEQFFGPGTRLTVL.

J is TRBJ1-1 and V is TRBV7-3; D call uncertain. The CDR3 is 13 amino acids. From germline, CDR1 is SGHTA and CDR2 FQGTGA. Trimming pared 6 bases from V and 5 bases from J, leaving 13 bases between. The CDR3 protein is CASRRAGGTEAFF. CDR3 in DNA: TGTGCCAGCAGACGGGCCGGCGGGACTGAAGCTTTCTTT.

This clone was counted a single time. The rearrangement joins TRBV5-1 to TRBJ2-7, with 7 bases fitting TRBD2. V lost 0 bases to trimming and J lost 4 bases; unmatched junction nucleotides: 10. Germline V gene data show CDR1 as SGHRS and CDR2 as YFSETQ. CDR3 size: 16 residues. DNA of the CDR3: TGCGCCAGCAGCTTGGCTGAAAGCGGGATAAGTTACGAGCAGTACTTC. The encoded protein is CASSLAESGISYEQYF. Variable domain in full (rest from reference TRBV5-1 and TRBJ2-7): KAGVTQTPRYLIKTRGQQVTLSCSPISGHRSVSWYQQTPGQGLQFLFEYFSETQRNKGNFPGRFSGRQFSNSRSEMNVSTLELGDSALYLCASSLAESGISYEQYFGPGTRLTVT.

The chain uses TRBV19 and TRBJ2-1; 8 positions agree with TRBD2. V was pared by 4 bases and J by 7 bases, with 0 bases of the junction left unmatched. The CDR3 length is 12 residues. Germline V lookup: CDR1 LNHDA, CDR2 SQIVND (reference sequence). The CDR3 here is CASSSGRNEQFF. In DNA, the CDR3 is TGTGCCAGTAGTAGCGGGAGGAATGAGCAGTTCTTC.

This chain connects TRBV28 to TRBJ1-5; D is possibly TRBD1 (5 bases). CDR1 MDHEN and CDR2 SYDVKM come from the germline V gene. This CDR3 is 12 amino acids long. V was trimmed by 6 bases and J by 6 bases, leaving 9 bases between them. The CDR3 nucleotides are TGTGCCAGCAGGGGGACTAGTCAGCCCCAGCATTTT. This translates into CASRGTSQPQHF.

The chain carries TRBV9 and TRBJ2-6; D is ambiguous. The V gene's germline CDR1 is SGDLS and CDR2 YYNGEE. Trimming pared 0 bases from V and 3 bases from J, leaving 7 bases between. This CDR3 comprises 15 residues. CDR3 protein: CASSVGPGGANVLTF. In nucleotides, the CDR3 is TGTGCCAGCAGCGTAGGCCCAGGTGGGGCCAACGTCCTGACTTTC. The variable domain in full, with the rest retrieved from reference TRBV9 and TRBJ2-6, is DSGVTQTPKHLITATGQRVTLRCSPRSGDLSVYWYQQSLDQGLQFLIQYYNGEERAKGNILERFSAQQFPDLHSELNLSSLELGDSALYFCASSVGPGGANVLTFGAGSRLTVL.

V usage is TRBV5-5 and J usage is TRBJ2-3; D gene ambiguous. From germline, CDR1 is SGHKS and CDR2 YYEKEE (reference sequence). This CDR3 has 14 residues. Trimming pared 4 bases from V and 3 bases from J, leaving 12 bases between. CDR3 amino acids: CASSPPPVTDTQYF. The CDR3 region has the DNA TGTGCCAGCAGCCCACCACCAGTAACAGATACGCAGTATTTT.

The chain combines TRBV14 with TRBJ1-3; D is possibly TRBD1 (5 bases). Trimming cost V 6 bases and J 0 bases, with 9 bases left between them. The CDR3 totals 14 residues. Germline V lookup: CDR1 SGHDN, CDR2 FVKESK. The CDR3: CASSRGSSGNTIYF. For the CDR3, the DNA is TGTGCCAGCAGTCGGGGGTCCTCTGGAAACACCATATATTTT.

CDR3 coding DNA: TGTGCCAGCAACTCCGAGGACAGGGCTAGAAACACCATATATTTT. Encoded protein: CASNSEDRARNTIYF. The genes are TRBV28 and TRBJ1-3; 8 nucleotides match TRBD1. V trimming: 7 bases; J trimming: 5 bases; junction bases outside the gene matches: 10. CDR1 is MDHEN, CDR2 SYDVKM, per germline. CDR3 length: 15 amino acids.

J is TRBJ1-2 and V is TRBV6-6; TRBD1 aligns across 9 bases. The germline V gene encodes CDR1 MNHNY and CDR2 SVGAGI (reference sequence). V lost 11 bases to trimming and J lost 2 bases; unmatched junction nucleotides: 6. The CDR3 has 13 residues. CDR3 coding DNA: TGTGCCTCCGGGACAGGGAACAACTATGGCTACACCTTC. Its protein is CASGTGNNYGYTF.

The chain employs TRBV7-2 and TRBJ1-1; D not certain. Germline assignment: CDR1 SGHTA and CDR2 FQGNSA. The germline V and J ends were trimmed by 1 base and 5 bases, with 11 bases remaining between them. This CDR3 region has 14 residues. The CDR3 sequence: CASSLDNRGTEAFF. For the CDR3, the DNA is TGTGCCAGCAGCTTAGATAACCGAGGGACTGAAGCTTTCTTT.

The J gene is TRBJ2-5, the V gene TRBV7-9, with 8 bases that match TRBD2. The CDR3 has 18 residues. Trimming at V came to 4 bases and at J to 6 bases, leaving 19 bases not matched to a gene. Per the germline V gene, CDR1 is SEHNR and CDR2 is FQNEAQ (reference sequence). For the CDR3, the DNA is TGTGCCAGCAGCTCTTATAGAGGGGCGGGGGGACTTGAGAAGACCCAGTACTTC. This gives the protein CASSSYRGAGGLEKTQYF.

This chain connects TRBV5-1 to TRBJ2-3, with 7 positions matching TRBD1. This CDR3 comprises 16 residues. Germline CDR1 is SGHRS and CDR2 is YFSETQ. V lost 7 bases to trimming and J lost 2 bases; unmatched junction nucleotides: 13. CDR3 sequence: CASGAVRGRVTDTQYF. The CDR3 coding sequence is TGCGCCAGCGGCGCCGTTAGGGGGCGAGTCACAGATACGCAGTATTTT.

This clone showed up just a few times. This sequence joins TRBV6-5 and TRBJ2-5; 8 bases match TRBD1. The length of the CDR3 is 16 residues. Germline V gene lookup returns CDR1 MNHEY and CDR2 SVGAGI. The J segment lost 5 bases and the V segment lost 2 bases, leaving 10 bases of the junction unmatched. CDR3 DNA: TGTGCCAGCAGTTACGGGGACAGGAGAAGTCGGGAGACCCAGTACTTC. Translated: CASSYGDRRSRETQYF.

This clone was observed a handful of times. The chain recombines TRBV6-6 with TRBJ1-5; weak D call: TRBD1 (5 bases). This CDR3 region has 12 residues. With 7 bases removed from V and 5 bases from J, the gap between germline ends came to 9 bases. Germline values: CDR1 MNHNY, CDR2 SVGAGI (reference sequence). This CDR3 reads CASTPGDQPQHF. CDR3 in DNA: TGTGCCAGCACCCCGGGGGATCAGCCCCAGCATTTT.